Reported below is one T cell receptor (beta chain). The source of the sample is a study of blood T cell repertoires in COVID-19. Study details: Whether acute or convalescent, the COVID-19 samples came from the United States, Italy and Spain. In each case, the material was cDNA or gDNA derived from T cells, B-cell-depleted T cells, or PBMCs.

Produced via immunoSEQ multiplex PCR; TCRdb's table is partial and in-frame only. The sample consists of around 700,000 clones, just under 90% of them appearing once. The germline gives CDR1 SGHRS, CDR2 YFSETQ. The CDR3 spans 17 residues. The V and J ends lost 3 bases and 4 bases, in that order; junction bases with no gene match: 11. The chain links TRBV5-1 to TRBJ1-2, with 11 bases lining up with TRBD1. This TCR was recovered from a woman between 18 and 30 years old with acute or convalescent COVID-19. The sequencing input was peripheral blood. The CDR3 DNA follows: TGCGCCAGCAGCTCAACCGGACAGGGGGCGCTTAGCTATGGCTACACCTTC. It specifies CASSSTGQGALSYGYTF.